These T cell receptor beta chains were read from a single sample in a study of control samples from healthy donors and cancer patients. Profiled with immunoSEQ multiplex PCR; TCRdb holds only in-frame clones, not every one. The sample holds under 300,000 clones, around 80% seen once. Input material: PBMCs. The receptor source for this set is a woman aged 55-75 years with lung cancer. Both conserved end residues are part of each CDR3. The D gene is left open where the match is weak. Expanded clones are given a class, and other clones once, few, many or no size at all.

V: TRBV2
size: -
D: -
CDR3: CASSGVGANQPQHF

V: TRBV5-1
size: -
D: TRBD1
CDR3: CASSLGGQRTGELFF

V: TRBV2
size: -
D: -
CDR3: CASSEGPGYSYGYTF

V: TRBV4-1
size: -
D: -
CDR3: CASSQDTWNEQFF

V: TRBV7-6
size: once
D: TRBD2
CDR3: CASSPLAGVTDTQYF

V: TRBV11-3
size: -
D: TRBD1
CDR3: CASSLTGGLSYNEQFF

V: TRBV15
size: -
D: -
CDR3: CATSSTRSPNTGELFF

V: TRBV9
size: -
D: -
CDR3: CASSVVNSGTEAFF

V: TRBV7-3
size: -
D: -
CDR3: CASSRGVSNSPLHF

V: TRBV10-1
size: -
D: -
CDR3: CASSESGTSTWFF

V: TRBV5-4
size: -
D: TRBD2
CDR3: CASSFDRRGEQYF

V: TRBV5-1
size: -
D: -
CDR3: CASSLTLRGNTGELFF

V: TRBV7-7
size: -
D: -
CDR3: CASSLDLAADTQYF

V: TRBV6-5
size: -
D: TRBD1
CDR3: CASSRQGAPDEQFF

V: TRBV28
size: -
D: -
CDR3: CASRPPTRGGELFF

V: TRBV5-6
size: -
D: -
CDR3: CASSRVMNTEAFF

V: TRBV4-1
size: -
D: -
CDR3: CASSQEGWNTEAFF

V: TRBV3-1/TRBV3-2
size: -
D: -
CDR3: CASSQDGSYQPQHF

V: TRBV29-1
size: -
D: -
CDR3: CSDDYGYTF

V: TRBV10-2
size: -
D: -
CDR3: CASNGLGADTQYF

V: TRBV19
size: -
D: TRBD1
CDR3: CASRTGTMNTEAFF

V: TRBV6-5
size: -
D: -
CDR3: CASKTVPYEQYF

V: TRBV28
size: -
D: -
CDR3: CASSLIGSGGEAFF

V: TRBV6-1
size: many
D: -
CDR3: CASSEETPHF

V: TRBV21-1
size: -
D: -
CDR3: CASSALRASGEYNEQFF

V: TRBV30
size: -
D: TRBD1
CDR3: CAWSPLQGGEKLFF

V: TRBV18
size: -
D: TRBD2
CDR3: CASSFSGSSGTGELFF

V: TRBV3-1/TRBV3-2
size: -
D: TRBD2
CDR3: CASSQGRGTSGLSRQFF

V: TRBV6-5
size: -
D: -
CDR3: CASSYGISPSYNEQFF

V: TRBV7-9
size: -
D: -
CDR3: CASSLPAGRTDTQYF